A single sample gave rise to the 28 T cell receptor beta chains below, sequenced in a study of cytomegalovirus exposure and HLA in healthy donors. The PCR ran on 60 Vbeta and 13 Jbeta primers. Clones were sequenced by immunoSEQ multiplex PCR, and TCRdb holds only the in-frame ones, with some missing. The table includes some 160,000 clones, 70% to 80% detected once. The sample was PBMCs. Receptor source: a man in his fifties in good health and CMV-seropositive.

This chain connects TRBV12-2 to TRBJ2-7; the D segment call TRBD1 is taken from the table without a DNA check. TRBV12-2 is a pseudogene. CDR3 length equals 16 residues. The CDR3 region is CASRLELQGAVHEQYF. The CDR3 region has the DNA TGTGCAAGTCGCTTAGAGCTACAGGGGGCAGTCCACGAGCAGTACTTC.

The chain has TRBV9 and TRBJ1-1, with D maybe TRBD1 (5 bases). The V gene lost 6 bases and the J gene lost 1 base, with 13 bases spanning the gap. Germline CDR1 SGDLS, CDR2 YYNGEE. This CDR3 has 14 amino acids. CDR3 residues: CASNLNGGNTEAFF. CDR3 nucleotides: TGTGCCAGCAACCTAAACGGGGGGAACACTGAAGCTTTCTTT.

This clone was found once. J is TRBJ1-2 and V is TRBV20-1; D is uncertain. The CDR3 runs 8 residues. Germline assignment: CDR1 DFQATT and CDR2 SNEGSKA (reference sequence). CDR3 sequence: CTLNGYTF. In DNA form, the CDR3 reads TGCACCCTTAATGGCTACACCTTC.

The CDR3 reads CASTTQGLNTEAFF. CDR3 DNA sequence: TGTGCCAGCACCACCCAGGGGCTGAACACTGAAGCTTTCTTT. The chain carries TRBV7-9 and TRBJ1-1; D possibly corresponds to TRBD1 (6 bases). The germline V gene has CDR1 SEHNR and CDR2 FQNEAQ (reference sequence). V lost 7 bases to trimming and J lost 0 bases, with 12 bases between them. The CDR3 runs to 14 residues.

The genes are TRBV7-6 and TRBJ2-6; a possible D gene is TRBD2 (6 bases). The V end was cut by 0 bases, the J end by 0 bases, with 9 bases between. Germline V gives CDR1 SGHVS, CDR2 FNYEAQ. The CDR3 is 17 amino acids. The CDR3 bases are TGTGCCAGCAGCTTAGCGGGGGGTAGCTCTGGGGCCAACGTCCTGACTTTC. The encoded protein is CASSLAGGSSGANVLTF.

This clone has just a few counts. The chain uses TRBV6-5 and TRBJ2-4, with a tentative D call TRBD1 (6 bases). Trimming removed 8 bases from V and 2 bases from J, with 13 bases in between. Per the germline V gene, CDR1 is MNHEY and CDR2 is SVGAGI. This CDR3 has 14 amino acids. In DNA, the CDR3 is TGTGCCAGCGGGGACGGGACAACCAAAAACATTCAGTACTTC. It translates to CASGDGTTKNIQYF.

This chain uses TRBV2 with TRBJ1-2; TRBD1 matches 10 bases. With 4 bases clipped from V and 3 bases from J, the junction kept 2 bases outside the gene matches. Germline V gene sequence: CDR1 SNHLY, CDR2 FYNNEI. CDR3 length equals 14 residues. The CDR3 loop reads CASSVTGGDYGYTF. The CDR3 nucleotides are TGTGCCAGCAGTGTGACAGGGGGCGACTATGGCTACACCTTC.

This sequence joins TRBV7-6 and TRBJ2-1, with 7 bases that match TRBD1. The CDR3 consists of 15 residues. With V trimmed by 4 bases and J by 0 bases, 3 bases remained unmatched. The germline V gene has CDR1 SGHVS and CDR2 FNYEAQ. CDR3 DNA sequence: TGTGCCAGCAGCTACAGGGGTAGCTCCTACAATGAGCAGTTCTTC. Amino acids: CASSYRGSSYNEQFF.

V gene TRBV27 combines with J gene TRBJ2-5; 10 bases line up with TRBD2. The germline gives CDR1 MNHEY, CDR2 SMNVEV (reference sequence). This CDR3 region has 15 residues. The ends lost 4 bases at V and 3 bases at J; junction bases unmatched: 5. The CDR3 nucleotides are TGTGCCAGCAGTTCCGGGACTAGCGCGAAAGAGACCCAGTACTTC. Amino acid sequence: CASSSGTSAKETQYF.

The chain employs TRBV7-9 and TRBJ2-7, with D perhaps matching TRBD1 (5 bases). This CDR3 contains 14 residues. V was trimmed by 2 bases and J by 3 bases, leaving 11 bases between them. Germline CDR1 is SEHNR and CDR2 is FQNEAQ (reference sequence). Written as DNA, the CDR3 is TGTGCCAGCAGCTTATTGGCCGACAGCTACGAGCAGTACTTC. Translated: CASSLLADSYEQYF. Based on the CDR3 plus reference TRBV7-9 and TRBJ2-7, the full variable domain is DTGVSQNPRHKITKRGQNVTFRCDPISEHNRLYWYRQTLGQGPEFLTYFQNEAQLEKSRLLSDRFSAERPKGSFSTLEIQRTEQGDSAMYLCASSLLADSYEQYFGPGTRLTVT.

A single count supports this clone. The chain carries TRBV9 and TRBJ2-7; TRBD1 agrees at 11 bases. The CDR3 is 15 residues long. After removal of 4 bases from V and 3 bases from J, the junction contained 6 bases not matched to a gene. Germline CDR1 is SGDLS and CDR2 is YYNGEE. CDR3 bases: TGTGCCAGCAGCCCAGCCGGGACAGGGGGCTACGAGCAGTACTTC. It encodes CASSPAGTGGYEQYF.

The CDR3 region is CASSANWETQYF. The CDR3 nucleotides are TGTGCCAGCTCAGCAAACTGGGAGACCCAGTACTTC. This rearrangement joins TRBV18 to TRBJ2-5; no firm D call. V lost 5 bases and J 5 bases, leaving 9 bases between the germline ends. Looked up from germline, CDR1 is KGHSH and CDR2 is LQKENI. The CDR3 has 12 amino acids.

The gene calls are TRBV19 and TRBJ1-2, with TRBD1 matching 8 bases. V shed 7 bases and J 3 bases; nucleotides not matched to a gene: 13. CDR3 size: 16 residues. Per the germline V gene, CDR1 is LNHDA and CDR2 is SQIVND (reference sequence). The CDR3 region is CASTETGDVAHYGYTF. CDR3 nucleotides: TGTGCCAGTACAGAGACAGGGGACGTTGCACACTATGGCTACACCTTC.

The chain joins TRBV9 to TRBJ1-3; 7 bases align to TRBD1. Trimming cost V 3 bases and J 4 bases; bases outside gene matches: 7. Germline V gene lookup returns CDR1 SGDLS and CDR2 YYNGEE. This CDR3 spans 15 amino acids. CDR3 region: CASSAEGQRGNTIYF. DNA of the CDR3: TGTGCCAGCAGCGCGGAGGGACAGAGAGGAAACACCATATATTTT. Full variable domain (rest looked up from reference TRBV9 and TRBJ1-3): DSGVTQTPKHLITATGQRVTLRCSPRSGDLSVYWYQQSLDQGLQFLIQYYNGEERAKGNILERFSAQQFPDLHSELNLSSLELGDSALYFCASSAEGQRGNTIYFGEGSWLTVV.

Turning to this clone: The junction and the germline gene differ at one end; a read error may be behind it. V gene TRBV7-9 combines with J gene TRBJ1-2; D gene uncertain. The CDR3 contains 14 residues. Germline CDR1 is SEHNR and CDR2 is FQNEAQ (reference sequence). The CDR3: CASSLGGSGYGYTF. In nucleotides, the CDR3 is TGTGCCAGCAGTTTAGGAGGTTCGGGCTATGGCTACACCTTC.

This chain links TRBV5-1 with TRBJ2-7; 10 bases match TRBD1. CDR3 length: 14 residues. The V gene's germline CDR1 is SGHRS and CDR2 YFSETQ. V trimming: 2 bases; J trimming: 3 bases; junction bases outside the gene matches: 2. The CDR3 is CASSLRTGGYEQYF. CDR3 in DNA: TGCGCCAGCAGCTTAAGGACAGGGGGCTACGAGCAGTACTTC. Full variable domain (missing parts from reference TRBV5-1 and TRBJ2-7): KAGVTQTPRYLIKTRGQQVTLSCSPISGHRSVSWYQQTPGQGLQFLFEYFSETQRNKGNFPGRFSGRQFSNSRSEMNVSTLELGDSALYLCASSLRTGGYEQYFGPGTRLTVT.

This clone was seen a handful of times. CDR3 loop: CASSPLPGEQYF. The CDR3 DNA follows: TGTGCCAGCAGTCCTCTCCCGGGTGAGCAGTACTTC. The chain links TRBV28 to TRBJ2-7; D call uncertain. V was shortened by 5 bases and J by 7 bases, with 12 bases between the two germline ends. Looked up from germline, CDR1 is MDHEN and CDR2 is SYDVKM. CDR3 size: 12 residues.

This chain joins TRBV30 and TRBJ2-3; 9 nucleotides agree with TRBD2. This CDR3 region has 14 residues. Germline lookup yields CDR1 GTSNPN and CDR2 SVGIG (reference sequence). The ends lost 3 bases at V and 1 base at J; junction bases unmatched: 2. CDR3 amino acids: CAWSIAGGTDTQYF. In nucleotides, the CDR3 is TGTGCCTGGAGCATAGCGGGGGGCACAGATACGCAGTATTTT. Variable domain in full (rest from reference TRBV30 and TRBJ2-3): SQTIHQWPATLVQPVGSPLSLECTVEGTSNPNLYWYRQAAGRGLQLLFYSVGIGQISSEVPQNLSASRPQDRQFILSSKKLLLSDSGFYLCAWSIAGGTDTQYFGPGTRLTVL.

The chain is built from TRBV7-8 and TRBJ1-4; no clear D gene. The CDR3 spans 13 residues. CDR1 and CDR2 from the germline V gene are SGHVS and FQNEAQ. Trimming stripped 5 bases from V and 7 bases from J, with 11 bases between. As DNA, the CDR3 is TGTGCCAGCAGCCTGGAGGCGGTTGAAAAACTGTTTTTT. Translation gives CASSLEAVEKLFF.

This clone was observed a single time. The rearrangement joins TRBV7-2 to TRBJ2-5; 7 bases line up with TRBD1. CDR1 SGHTA and CDR2 FQGNSA come from the germline V gene. The CDR3 loop spans 15 amino acids. Unmatched junction bases numbered 13, after V lost 5 bases and J lost 7 bases. The CDR3 DNA follows: TGTGCCAGCAGCCGCGGACAGGCCCTCGACGCGACCCAGTACTTC. Protein product: CASSRGQALDATQYF.

This clone was counted only a few times. The chain links TRBV15 to TRBJ1-5; tentative D call: TRBD1 (5 bases). Germline V gene data show CDR1 as LNHNV and CDR2 as YYDKDF (reference sequence). V was clipped by 7 bases and J by 4 bases, with 17 bases between them. The CDR3 runs 15 residues. CDR3 in DNA: TGTGCCACCACTCAGGTTAGGGAGGGGAATCAGCCCCAGCATTTT. Its translation: CATTQVREGNQPQHF.

The chain links TRBV14 to TRBJ1-2; D is unresolved. With 3 bases removed from V and 2 bases from J, the gap between germline ends came to 10 bases. CDR1 is SGHDN, CDR2 FVKESK, per germline. The CDR3 is made up of 14 amino acids. This CDR3 is CASSQRVRNYGYTF. CDR3 nucleotides: TGTGCCAGCAGCCAGCGCGTCCGAAACTATGGCTACACCTTC.

The genes are TRBV9 and TRBJ2-7, with D unclear. The CDR3 runs 14 residues. V was trimmed by 0 bases and J by 5 bases, leaving 12 bases between them. Germline V gene sequence: CDR1 SGDLS, CDR2 YYNGEE. The CDR3 protein is CASSVGWVAHEQYF. CDR3 DNA sequence: TGTGCCAGCAGCGTAGGATGGGTAGCCCACGAGCAGTACTTC.

The chain carries TRBV19 and TRBJ2-2; TRBD1 agrees at 8 bases. This CDR3 has 15 residues. V shed 6 bases and J 1 base; nucleotides not matched to a gene: 4. The germline CDR1 and CDR2 sequences are LNHDA and SQIVND (reference sequence). This CDR3 reads CASRPGQVNTGELFF. In nucleotides, the CDR3 is TGTGCCAGTAGGCCGGGACAGGTGAACACCGGGGAGCTGTTTTTT.

J is TRBJ1-5 and V is TRBV4-2, with TRBD1 identical over 7 bases. The CDR3 is 15 amino acids. Trimming at V came to 2 bases and at J to 4 bases, leaving 5 bases not matched to a gene. CDR1 is LGHNA and CDR2 is YNFKEQ in the germline V gene. DNA for the CDR3: TGTGCCAGCAGCCAATTACAGGGGACGAATCAGCCCCAGCATTTT. Amino acids: CASSQLQGTNQPQHF.

The rearrangement links TRBV4-2 to TRBJ2-7, with 11 bases fitting TRBD2. From germline, CDR1 is LGHNA and CDR2 YNFKEQ. V lost 1 base to trimming and J lost 1 base; unmatched junction nucleotides: 3. This CDR3 is built from 16 residues. The CDR3 reads CASSQALAGGSYEQYF. As DNA, the CDR3 is TGTGCCAGCAGCCAAGCCCTAGCGGGGGGATCCTACGAGCAGTACTTC.

V and J are TRBV5-1 and TRBJ2-5; the match to TRBD2 covers 7 bases. The V gene's germline CDR1 is SGHRS and CDR2 YFSETQ. The CDR3 length is 15 residues. Trimming at V came to 2 bases and at J to 5 bases, leaving 9 bases not matched to a gene. The CDR3 DNA sequence: TGCGCCAGCAGCTTCGGGAGGTCCGGGCTGGAGACCCAGTACTTC. Protein sequence: CASSFGRSGLETQYF. The whole variable domain, remainder taken from reference TRBV5-1 and TRBJ2-5, is KAGVTQTPRYLIKTRGQQVTLSCSPISGHRSVSWYQQTPGQGLQFLFEYFSETQRNKGNFPGRFSGRQFSNSRSEMNVSTLELGDSALYLCASSFGRSGLETQYFGPGTRLLVL.

This clone was counted a few times. The chain is built from TRBV7-2 and TRBJ2-7; tentatively, D is TRBD2 (7 bases). Germline-derived CDR1 and CDR2 are SGHTA and FQGNSA. Between the trimmed V and J ends, which lost 5 bases and 0 bases, there was a span of 17 bases. This CDR3 comprises 16 residues. CDR3: CASSLDRGGVSYEQYF. The CDR3 DNA is TGTGCCAGCAGCCTCGATAGGGGGGGGGTCTCCTACGAGCAGTACTTC.